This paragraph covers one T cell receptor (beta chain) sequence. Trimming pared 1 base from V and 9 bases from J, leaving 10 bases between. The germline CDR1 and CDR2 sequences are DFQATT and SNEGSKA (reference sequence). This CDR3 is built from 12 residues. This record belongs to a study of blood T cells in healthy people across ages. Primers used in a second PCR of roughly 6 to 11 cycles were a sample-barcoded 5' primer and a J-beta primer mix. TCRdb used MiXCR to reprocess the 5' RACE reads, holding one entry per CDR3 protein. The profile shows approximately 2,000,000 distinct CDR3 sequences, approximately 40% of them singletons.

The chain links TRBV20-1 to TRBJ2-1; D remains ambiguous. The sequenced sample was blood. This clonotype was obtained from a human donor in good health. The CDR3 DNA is TGCAGTGCTAGAGCCCAAGTAAGTGAGCAGTTCTTC. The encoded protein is CSARAQVSEQFF.